The rows below give T cell receptor beta chains drawn from one sample of a study of CD8+CD57+ T cells in acquired aplastic anemia. TCRdb fed the reads into MiXCR, producing one record per CDR3 protein. The sample has under 500,000 distinct CDR3 sequences, roughly 34% seen once; the top ten hold roughly 0.89%. Sequencing input: sorted CD4+, CD8+, or CD8+CD57+ T cells (not recorded which) from PBMCs. The receptors derive from a human donor with aplastic anemia. CDR3s include the opening cysteine and the closing phenylalanine or tryptophan. The D gene is left open where the match is weak. Not all rows give a size; the values are once, few, many and, for expanded clones, a class.

CDR3 protein	CDR3 DNA	CDR3 length	clone size	V gene	J gene	D gene
CASSLRASGTRNYGYTF	TGCGCCAGCAGCTTGCGGGCTAGCGGGACACGCAACTATGGCTACACCTTC	17	-	TRBV5-1	TRBJ1-2	-
CASSPVSGGYNEQFF	TGTGCCAGCAGTCCCGTCTCGGGAGGATATAATGAGCAGTTCTTC	15	few	TRBV7-6	TRBJ2-1	TRBD2
CASGLTGNSYEQYF	TGTGCCAGCGGTTTGACAGGGAACTCCTACGAGCAGTACTTC	14	-	TRBV25-1	TRBJ2-7	TRBD1
CASSLGRGAEKLFF	TGCGCCAGCAGCTTGGGCAGGGGGGCCGAAAAACTGTTTTTT	14	-	TRBV5-1	TRBJ1-4	TRBD1
CASSPWESGTDTQYF	TGTGCCAGCAGCCCATGGGAGAGTGGCACAGATACGCAGTATTTT	15	few	TRBV7-8	TRBJ2-3	-
CASSVAGVAAVYEQYF	TGTGCCAGCAGCGTAGCAGGGGTAGCGGCGGTCTACGAGCAGTACTTC	16	-	TRBV14	TRBJ2-7	-
CSARDVGGNYGYTF	TGCAGTGCTAGAGATGTGGGCGGAAACTATGGCTACACCTTC	14	many	TRBV20-1	TRBJ1-2	-
CASSQVKPGLGTDTQYF	TGTGCCAGCAGCCAAGTAAAACCGGGCCTGGGGACAGATACGCAGTATTTT	17	-	TRBV3-1	TRBJ2-3	-
CSVRTGFYGYTF	TGCAGCGTCAGGACAGGGTTCTATGGCTACACCTTC	12	many	TRBV29-1	TRBJ1-2	TRBD1
CASSSQPPGSF	TGTGCCAGCAGCTCTCAACCTCCGGGAAGCTTC	11	many	TRBV5-8	TRBJ2-7	-
CASSIDRPYNEQFF	TGTGCCAGTAGTATTGACAGGCCCTACAATGAGCAGTTCTTC	14	-	TRBV19	TRBJ2-1	-
CASSPGQGAFNEQFF	TGTGCCAGCAGCCCTGGACAGGGGGCATTCAATGAGCAGTTCTTC	15	-	TRBV13	TRBJ2-1	TRBD1
CSAPGTSGYNEQFF	TGCAGTGCTCCGGGGACGTCGGGTTACAATGAGCAGTTCTTC	14	few	TRBV20-1	TRBJ2-1	-
CASSLVALAHYGYTF	TGTGCCAGCAGCTTGGTAGCATTGGCCCACTATGGCTACACCTTC	15	few	TRBV5-6	TRBJ1-2	-
CATETELGEQYF	TGTGCCACCGAGACAGAACTTGGAGAGCAGTACTTC	12	many	TRBV15	TRBJ2-7	-
CASSPRGARETQYF	TGTGCCAGCAGCCCACGCGGGGCCCGAGAGACCCAGTACTTC	14	few	TRBV7-3	TRBJ2-5	-
CASSTQQGGYGYTF	TGTGCCAGCAGTACCCAACAGGGAGGCTATGGCTACACCTTC	14	few	TRBV27	TRBJ1-2	-